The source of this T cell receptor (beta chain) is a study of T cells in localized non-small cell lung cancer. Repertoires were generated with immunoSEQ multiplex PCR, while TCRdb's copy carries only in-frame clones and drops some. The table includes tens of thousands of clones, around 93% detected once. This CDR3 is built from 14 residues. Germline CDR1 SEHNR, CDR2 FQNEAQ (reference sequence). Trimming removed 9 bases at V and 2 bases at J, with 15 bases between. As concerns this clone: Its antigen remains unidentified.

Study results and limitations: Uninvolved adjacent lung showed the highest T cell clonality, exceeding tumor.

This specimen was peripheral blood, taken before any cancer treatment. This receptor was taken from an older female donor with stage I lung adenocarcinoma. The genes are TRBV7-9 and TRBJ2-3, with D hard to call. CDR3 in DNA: TGTGCCAGTCACCTCATCCAGGACACAGATACGCAGTATTTT. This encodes CASHLIQDTDTQYF.